This T cell receptor (beta chain) was observed in a study of cytomegalovirus exposure and HLA in healthy donors (TCRdb year 2017). Study-level background: An earlier analysis of several hundred of the donors reported approximately 290 Gb of sequence data and 100 million to 130 million unique TCR beta sequences from approximately 180 million T cells. The T cell repertoires of roughly 660 subjects were profiled by immunosequencing and related to cytomegalovirus serostatus. Donor age, sex, ethnicity and CMV serostatus were compiled together with the repertoire data. Among about 370 genotyped donors of the cohort, an average of around 220,000 unique TCR beta nucleotide sequences was sequenced per donor, of which about 18% were non-productive. A separate validation cohort of approximately 120 different subjects was used in addition to the approximately 610-subject first cohort. Every repertoire in the discovery cohort had been generated on one and the same sequencing platform. The genetic ancestry cluster associated with self-reported Caucasian donors included roughly four fifths of the roughly 400 genotyped donors. In a later genetic analysis, genome-wide SNP genotypes for about three fifths of the roughly 670 donors were used, and that subset was treated as a discovery cohort. Roughly 290 gigabases of sequencing data and tens of millions of unique TCR sequences made up an early release that covered some 640 HLA-typed donors. HLA typing covered class I and class II loci at four-digit resolution. In the later analysis, no new phenotypic data were used to find candidate immune exposures; instead, reliance was placed on TCR beta sequences and their occurrence across donors. The study was designed to test whether signatures of past pathogen exposure could be identified by cataloging public T cell receptors. Roughly 5 DR-DQ haplotypes were treated as single units for association and clustering because of strong linkage in the cohort. The number of typed donors differed by locus: about 629-640 for A, B, C, DRB1 and DQB1; 522 for DQA1; approximately 600 for DPA1; and around 490 for DPB1. To decide whether each TCR beta V gene segment behaved as functional or pseudogenic, an earlier analysis of over 500 of the donors relied on high-throughput TCR beta sequencing. To study patterns of TCR occurrence, a later analysis re-analyzed previously published TCR beta repertoires from 650 to 750 donors and added high-resolution HLA genotyping. To predict cytomegalovirus infection status, the study brought together high-throughput TCR immunosequencing, statistical association of individual TCRs with disease status, and machine learning. Summary of the overall study and its limitations: Roughly uniform sequencing depth across donors was assumed in presence/absence analyses, although this assumption may not hold. Correlated functional status among segregating V segments might reflect linkage disequilibrium, but an unknown experimental factor could not be ruled out. According to a later genetic analysis, donors in an Asian-associated ancestry cluster had fewer N-insertions in productive TCRs than the approximately 610-donor mean. A few of the identified cytomegalovirus-associated TCR beta chains were confirmed in vitro to be specific for cytomegalovirus antigens. In both the original and validation cohorts, the classifier was reported to diagnose cytomegalovirus status with high specificity and sensitivity. Compared with equally common non-associated chains, HLA-associated TCR beta chains in a later analysis were more clonally expanded and had lower generation probabilities. HLA typing was unavailable for some donors at each locus, so association tests used only the typed subset. The authors suggested that the approach could potentially be generalized to other disease states and immunological phenotypes. In a later analysis, TCR association rates were found to vary across HLA loci, with the most associated TCRs seen for DRB1 alleles and the fewest for HLA-C alleles. Specific HLA alleles were associated with 18,000 or so TCR beta sequences at a false discovery rate of 0.05 in a later analysis. The only immune exposure information available for the cohort was CMV serostatus. An earlier analysis of approximately 570 of the donors showed that most TCR beta V segments appeared in productive rearrangements either about 87% or about 30% of the time, which broadly matched IMGT annotations. Assigning TCR associations to individual alleles was difficult when HLA alleles, especially DR and DQ, strongly co-occurred. In this cohort, only TCR beta chains were sequenced, and detectable features were limited by the absence of alpha or paired-chain data. An association between a missense DCLRE1C variant and V-gene and J-gene trimming of TCR beta chains was found in a later genetic analysis and replicated in an independent cohort. A cluster of highly shared sequence variants was judged likely to represent a technical artifact of the sequencing pipeline. Because counts were too low, under 20 rarely observed V segments, including chromosome 9 orphons, were left out of the earlier analysis of a few hundred of the donors. Across donors, most TCR sequences were observed very rarely, whereas some public TCRs were present in many individuals. The 87-base-pair reads could not distinguish some IMGT-functional V segments, including TRBV6-2 and TRBV6-3, so those segments were excluded. A further reported finding was that TCR beta sequences accurately predicted the HLA-A and HLA-B alleles for most subjects in the first cohort. The study gave a list of 150 to 200 TCR beta chains associated with cytomegalovirus. Several of the top co-occurrence clusters appeared to be linked to parvovirus B19, influenza, CMV and Epstein-Barr virus, according to a later analysis. In a later analysis, most CMV-associated TCR beta chains were found to appear HLA-restricted, with HLA associations seemingly driven largely by CMV exposure.

Of note for this clone: There is no known antigen for this receptor. Base qualities are not recorded, but no much larger clone differs from it by a single base.

The cohort consisted of approximately 670 healthy bone marrow donors. Cohort members were all nominally healthy when sampled, although unrecorded immune exposures were likely present. The donor tested CMV seropositive, placing the donor among the 289 seropositive members of the cohort. A peripheral blood sample was provided by each donor, and peripheral blood mononuclear cells were used for TCR beta sequencing. The Qiagen DNeasy Blood Extraction Kit was used to extract genomic DNA from the blood cell samples. The receptor library was made with the immunoSEQ multiplex PCR assay. For the multiplex PCR, a mixture combining 60 forward primers for TCR Vbeta segments and 13 reverse primers for TCR Jbeta segments was used. Amplification of the CDR3 region of rearranged TCR beta genes was performed with a multiplex PCR assay on genomic DNA. On the Illumina HiSeq System, the amplified TCR beta libraries were sequenced as 87-base-pair reads. In the authors' own workflow: In a later analysis, tens of millions of unique TCR beta chains were counted across the approximately 670 repertoires, and roughly 10 million of these chains were shared by at least two donors. Raw reads were error-corrected and collapsed into unique sequences with a nearest-neighbor algorithm that merged closely related sequences to remove PCR and sequencing errors. To assign V, D and J gene segments, CDR3 sequences were aligned to IMGT reference sequences. For a sequence to be retained, a match of at least six nucleotides was required to both a V gene segment and a J gene segment. Rearrangements were classified as productive when the CDR3 lacked stop codons and remained in frame with V and J, and all other rearrangements were classified as non-productive. CDR3 was defined by IMGT convention, running from the second conserved V-encoded cysteine to the conserved J-encoded phenylalanine. The earlier analysis of a few hundred of the donors excluded sequences that lacked an unambiguous match to a single V gene segment. In an earlier analysis of approximately 500 of the donors, a V segment was called functional when productive rearrangements were above 56.7%, and segregating when the standard deviation between donors exceeded 5%. A statistical classification framework was built for diagnosing cytomegalovirus status from the catalog of TCR beta chain sequences. A later analysis assigned V and J genes by comparing TCR nucleotide sequences with IMGT/GENE-DB human TR gene sequences. Using the TCRdist pipeline, a later analysis assigned CDR3 sequences along with most-parsimonious VDJ recombination scenarios. In a later analysis, each TCR beta chain was defined by its CDR3 amino acid sequence together with its V-gene family, and reads lacking a unique V-gene family were excluded. To address suspected cross-contamination and a sequencing artifact, a later analysis removed under 600 highly shared, low-generation-probability nucleotide sequences. In a later analysis, a clonal expansion index for each public chain was calculated from normalized within-repertoire ranks of inferred template counts. In a later analysis, generation probabilities were computed with a VDJ recombination model fitted to out-of-frame rearrangements, and the resulting probabilities were checked against IGoR. A later analysis scored TCR-TCR, TCR-HLA and TCR-CMV co-occurrence with hypergeometric tests, applying a repertoire-size bias correction to TCR pairs. To estimate false discovery rates, a later analysis permuted the HLA or CMV assignments 20 times. In a later analysis, co-occurring TCRs were grouped using DBSCAN, with TCRdist sequence similarity added in when clustering inside HLA-allele-positive subsets. Co-occurrence clustering excluded repertoires with fewer than 30,000 or more than 120,000 public chains, plus five with anomalous nucleotide sharing. This is the immuneACCESS table as TCRdb keeps it, with only in-frame sequences that have V and J called. A part of the clones is gone; compared with another copy, unresolved V genes explain less than half, and the rest is unexplained. V and J calls plus clone size are reproduced from that table; the DNA served to infer D and trimming. The sample table holds about 190,000 clones, of which roughly 80% were seen once. The ten most abundant clones make up 2% to 2.5% of the sample.

V has 4 bases trimmed and J has 10 bases trimmed; junction bases matching no gene number 13. CDR3 length: 14 amino acids, cysteine to phenylalanine. Only the CDR3 region is kept as DNA, spanning 42 bases read in frame from base 1. Sequences SQVTM (CDR1) and ANQGSEA (CDR2) are obtained from the germline V gene. Sequencing was carried out using PBMCs. Recombination joined TRBV29-1 with TRBJ2-5; 9 bases in the middle match TRBD1. This TCR was sampled from a woman aged 30 to 39 in good health and CMV-seropositive. This receptor carries the CDR3 CSVGGDRAASGQYF. The DNA is TGCAGCGTTGGCGGGGACAGGGCAGCGTCGGGCCAGTACTTC.